One T cell receptor beta chain is described in this entry. This clone was picked up a small number of times. It lacks a known antigen. One base away there is no much larger clone; base qualities are not given. CDR1 and CDR2 are read off the germline V gene as MDHEN and SYDVKM. Relative to germline, V is 2 bases shorter and J is 3 bases shorter, with 11 bases between their ends. Taken from cysteine to phenylalanine, the CDR3 has 16 residues. Only CDR3 DNA remains: 48 bases, in frame from the first base. The source of the sample is a study of memory CD4+ T cells and cytomegalovirus serostatus (dated by TCRdb to between 2018 and 2020). With respect to the entire study: The cohort comprised about 35 healthy Belgian adults, 9 CMV seropositive and around 24 CMV seronegative. To replicate a published TCR-based CMV serostatus classifier, the study sequenced CD4+ memory TCRbeta repertoires from a Belgian cohort whose cytomegalovirus serostatus was known. Overall study results and their limits: CMV serostatus prediction reached a median bootstrapped AUC of 0.95 with the original framework and 0.9 to 0.93 with a US-trained random forest. Only CD4+CD45RO+ memory cells were sequenced, unlike the original study, which covered naive and memory CD4+ and CD8+ populations. Among the 150 to 200 previously reported CMV-associated TCRbeta sequences, over 65 showed up in the CD4+ memory repertoires, with each one found in between one and five individuals. A median bootstrapped AUC of 0.95 with a 95% CI of 0.76-1.00 was achieved on the Belgian cohort by the original-framework classifier. The results were read as suggesting that the CMV-associated TCR signature is, for the most part, present in the CD4+ memory repertoire.

The Quick-DNA Microprep Kit was used to extract genomic DNA from the sorted cells. TCRbeta DNA was amplified with the immunoSEQ hsTCRbeta kit following the manufacturer's protocol. TCRbeta libraries were sequenced on an Illumina MiSeq instrument. Per the authors' processing: Following removal of out-of-frame sequences, 2.4 million or so distinct TCRbeta sequences were retained, with an average of roughly 70,000 per individual. Two values were used to score each individual: the count of fewer than 200 previously reported CMV-associated TCRbeta sequences and the total count of productive distinct TCRbeta sequences. A beta-binomial model was reimplemented in Python, and scikit-learn random forests with default parameters were trained on US cohort data. On the Belgian cohort, classifier performance was reported as the median AUC, along with percentile confidence intervals, across 10,000 bootstrap iterations. Sourced from immuneACCESS, this table was stored by TCRdb with only in-frame sequences that have V and J called. A share of the clones is absent; for the studies checked, an unresolved V gene accounts for under half, and the remainder has no known explanation. The DNA gave D and trimming, while V, J and clone size come from that table. The sample has approximately 65,000 clones on record, roughly three quarters of them singletons. The biggest ten clones account for 0.88% of the sample.

Single viable CD3+CD4+CD8-CD45RO+ cells were sorted as memory CD4+ T cells on a FACSAria II. CMV serostatus was assessed using a Roche Elecsys assay, by which serum IgG against CMV pp150, pp28, p38 and p52 was detected. Following thawing, total CD4+ T cells were enriched through positive selection using CD4 magnetic microbeads. Samples originated from another study that specifically interrogated the CD4+ T cell memory repertoire. Following standard operating procedures, peripheral blood mononuclear cells were isolated and cryopreserved, while serum was kept at -80 degrees C. The staining relied on CD3-PerCP (BW264/56), CD4-APC (RPA-T4), CD45RO-PE (UCHT1) and CD8-Pacific Orange (3B5) antibodies, and Sytox blue was used to exclude non-viable cells.

Here the chain combines TRBV28 and TRBJ1-6, with the identity of the D gene unclear. The clonotype was recovered from an adult in good health and CMV-seronegative. Sequencing input: memory CD4+ T cells from blood. The CDR3: CASSLGWDGYNSPLHF. The sequenced DNA: TGTGCCAGCAGTTTAGGCTGGGATGGCTATAATTCACCCCTCCACTTT.